Below are 11 T cell receptor beta chains sequenced from a single sample in a study of blood T cell repertoires in COVID-19 (dated by TCRdb to 2020 to 2022). The protocol used for the library was the immunoSEQ multiplex PCR assay. Entries here come from immuneACCESS through TCRdb and include only in-frame sequences with V and J called. Some clones fail to appear in such tables; in the studies checked, an unresolved V gene covers under half of the shortfall, and the cause of the remainder is unknown. Within this sample are about 130,000 clones, with over 70% of them counted one time only. The ten top clones hold 3.5% to 4% of the sample. Sequencing was done on a sample of peripheral blood. Source of these receptors: a woman aged 45-65 years with acute or convalescent COVID-19.

J is TRBJ1-2 and V is TRBV15; perhaps TRBD1 as D (5 bases). V gave up 0 bases and J gave up 1 base, with 9 bases separating them. CDR3 length equals 15 residues. In germline, CDR1 is LNHNV, CDR2 YYDKDF (reference sequence). This chain's CDR3 is CATSRDRQINYGYTF. CDR3 bases: TGTGCCACCAGCAGAGATCGACAGATTAACTATGGCTACACCTTC. The variable domain in full, with the rest retrieved from reference TRBV15 and TRBJ1-2, is DAMVIQNPRYQVTQFGKPVTLSCSQTLNHNVMYWYQQKSSQAPKLLFHYYDKDFNNEADTPDNFQSRRPNTSFCFLDIRSPGLGDTAMYLCATSRDRQINYGYTFGSGTRLTVV.

With respect to this clone: Mismatch with germline at one junction end may stem from a read error. The chain joins TRBV27 to TRBJ2-7; weak D call: TRBD2 (5 bases). The CDR3 covers 13 residues. Germline V lookup: CDR1 MNHEY, CDR2 SMNVEV (reference sequence). DNA of the CDR3: TGTGCCAGCGGATCCCCAGATGGGGTATTGAGGGACTTC. It translates to CASGSPDGVLRDF.

J is TRBJ1-3 and V is TRBV4-1; D is possibly TRBD1 (5 bases). V was shortened by 0 bases and J by 0 bases, with 9 bases between the two germline ends. The CDR3 has 16 amino acids. Per the germline V gene, CDR1 is MGHRA and CDR2 is YSYEKL. The chain's CDR3 is CASSQEVGASGNTIYF. CDR3 sequence (DNA): TGCGCCAGCAGCCAAGAAGTTGGGGCCTCTGGAAACACCATATATTTT.

This clone was detected only a few times. This chain uses TRBV29-1 with TRBJ1-1, with TRBD1 matching 8 bases. The CDR3 spans 14 residues. The ends lost 5 bases at V and 4 bases at J; junction bases unmatched: 9. Per the germline V gene, CDR1 is SQVTM and CDR2 is ANQGSEA. CDR3 DNA sequence: TGCAGCGTTCAAGGGGGCAGGGGGCTCACTGAAGCTTTCTTT. It is translated as CSVQGGRGLTEAFF.

The genes are TRBV14 and TRBJ2-1; TRBD2 is a possible D gene (5 bases). Germline V CDR1 and CDR2: SGHDN, FVKESK. V shed 4 bases and J shed 7 bases, with 11 bases lying between them. There are 13 residues in the CDR3. The CDR3, as DNA: TGTGCCAGCAGCCGCACGAGAGGGAATGAGCAGTTCTTC. It yields the protein CASSRTRGNEQFF.

CDR3 coding DNA: TGTGCCAGTTGGACTTACAGGGTCCACGAGCAGTACTTC. It specifies CASWTYRVHEQYF. The rearrangement links TRBV28 to TRBJ2-7; D is possibly TRBD1 (6 bases). Germline CDR1 reads MDHEN; CDR2 reads SYDVKM. V lost 9 bases to trimming and J lost 5 bases, with 17 bases between them. The CDR3 has 13 residues.

This chain joins TRBV2 and TRBJ2-2; 8 bases are shared with TRBD2. Trimming cost V 7 bases and J 6 bases; bases outside gene matches: 7. Germline V gene sequence: CDR1 SNHLY, CDR2 FYNNEI. The CDR3 loop spans 14 amino acids. The CDR3 spells CASIPSGYSGELFF. The CDR3 region has the DNA TGTGCCAGCATCCCTAGCGGGTATTCCGGGGAGCTGTTTTTT.

CDR3 residues: CASSLSRGNYGYTF. Here the CDR3 DNA reads TGTGCCAGTAGCCTCTCTAGGGGGAACTATGGCTACACCTTC. The rearrangement links TRBV19 to TRBJ1-2; weak D call: TRBD1 (6 bases). Trimming took 6 bases from V and 2 from J, leaving 13 bases between them. The germline gives CDR1 LNHDA, CDR2 SQIVND (reference sequence). This CDR3 comprises 14 residues. Full variable domain (outside the CDR3, taken from reference TRBV19 and TRBJ1-2): DGGITQSPKYLFRKEGQNVTLSCEQNLNHDAMYWYRQDPGQGLRLIYYSQIVNDFQKGDIAEGYSVSREKKESFPLTVTSAQKNPTAFYLCASSLSRGNYGYTFGSGTRLTVV.

J is TRBJ2-5 and V is TRBV10-3; TRBD2 might be the D (5 bases). Per the germline V gene, CDR1 is ENHRY and CDR2 is SYGVKD. The CDR3 is 12 amino acids. Trimming cost V 5 bases and J 5 bases, with 9 bases left between them. The CDR3 sequence: CAISPTGETQYF. The CDR3 DNA reads TGTGCCATCAGTCCGACGGGGGAGACCCAGTACTTC.

This clone was observed a few times. J is TRBJ1-6 and V is TRBV27, with TRBD1 as a possible D gene (5 bases). Trimming removed 7 bases from V and 12 bases from J, with 19 bases in between. The CDR3 sequence is 14 residues long. Germline V gene lookup returns CDR1 MNHEY and CDR2 SMNVEV (reference sequence). The CDR3 is CASTVWGDFGPLHF. CDR3 nucleotide sequence: TGTGCCAGCACCGTGTGGGGGGATTTTGGACCCCTCCACTTT.

This clone has a single count. This chain joins TRBV19 and TRBJ1-3; 8 bases fit TRBD1. The germline CDR1 and CDR2 sequences are LNHDA and SQIVND (reference sequence). Trimming removed 6 bases from V and 8 bases from J; junction bases left unmatched: 9. The CDR3 is 14 residues long. CDR3 residues: CASRSSGQGHTIYF. As DNA, the CDR3 is TGTGCCAGTAGGAGTTCAGGACAGGGACACACCATATATTTT.